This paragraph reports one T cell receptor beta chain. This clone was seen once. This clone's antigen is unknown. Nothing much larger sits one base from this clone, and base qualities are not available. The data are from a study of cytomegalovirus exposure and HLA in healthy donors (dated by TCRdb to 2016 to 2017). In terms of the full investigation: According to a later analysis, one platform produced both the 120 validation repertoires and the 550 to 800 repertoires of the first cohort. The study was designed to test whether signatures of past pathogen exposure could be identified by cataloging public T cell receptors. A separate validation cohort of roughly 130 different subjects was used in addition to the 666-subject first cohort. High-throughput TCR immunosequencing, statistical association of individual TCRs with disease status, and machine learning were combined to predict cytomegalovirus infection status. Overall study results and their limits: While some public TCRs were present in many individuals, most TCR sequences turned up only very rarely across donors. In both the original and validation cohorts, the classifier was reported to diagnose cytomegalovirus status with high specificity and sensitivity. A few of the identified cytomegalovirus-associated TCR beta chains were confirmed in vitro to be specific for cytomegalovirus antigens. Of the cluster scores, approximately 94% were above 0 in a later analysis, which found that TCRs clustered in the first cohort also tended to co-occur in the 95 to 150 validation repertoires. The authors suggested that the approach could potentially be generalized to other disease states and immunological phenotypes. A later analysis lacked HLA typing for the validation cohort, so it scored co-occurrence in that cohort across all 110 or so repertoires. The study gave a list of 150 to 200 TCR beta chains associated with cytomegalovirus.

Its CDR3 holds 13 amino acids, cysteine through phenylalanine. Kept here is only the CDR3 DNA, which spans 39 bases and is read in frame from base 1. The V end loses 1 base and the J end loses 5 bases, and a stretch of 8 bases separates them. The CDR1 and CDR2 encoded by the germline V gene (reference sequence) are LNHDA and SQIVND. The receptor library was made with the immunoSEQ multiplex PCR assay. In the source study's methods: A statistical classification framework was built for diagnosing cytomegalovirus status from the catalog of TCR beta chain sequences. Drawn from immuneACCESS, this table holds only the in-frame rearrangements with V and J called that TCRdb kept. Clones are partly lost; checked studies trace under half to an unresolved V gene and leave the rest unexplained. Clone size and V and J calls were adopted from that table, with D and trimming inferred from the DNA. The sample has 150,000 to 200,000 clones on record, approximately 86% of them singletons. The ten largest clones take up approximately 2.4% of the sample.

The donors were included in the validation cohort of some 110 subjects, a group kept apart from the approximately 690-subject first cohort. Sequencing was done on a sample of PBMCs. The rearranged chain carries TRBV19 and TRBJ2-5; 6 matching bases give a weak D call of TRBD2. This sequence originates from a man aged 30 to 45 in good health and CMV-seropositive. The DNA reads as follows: TGTGCCAGTAGTATAGTTAGCGGCGAGACCCAGTACTTC. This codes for CASSIVSGETQYF.